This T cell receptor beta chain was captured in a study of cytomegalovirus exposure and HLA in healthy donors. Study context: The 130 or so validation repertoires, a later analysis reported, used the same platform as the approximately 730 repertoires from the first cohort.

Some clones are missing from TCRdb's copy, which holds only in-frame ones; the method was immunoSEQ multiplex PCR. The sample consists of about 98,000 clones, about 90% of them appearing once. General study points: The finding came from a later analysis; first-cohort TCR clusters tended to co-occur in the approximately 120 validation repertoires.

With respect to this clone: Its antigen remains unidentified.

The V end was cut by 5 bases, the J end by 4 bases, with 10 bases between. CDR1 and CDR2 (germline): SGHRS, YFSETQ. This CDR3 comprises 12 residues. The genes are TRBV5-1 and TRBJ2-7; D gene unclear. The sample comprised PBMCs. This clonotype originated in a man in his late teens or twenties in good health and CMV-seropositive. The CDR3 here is CASSPLVYEQYF. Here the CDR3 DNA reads TGCGCCAGCAGTCCCCTAGTGTACGAGCAGTACTTC. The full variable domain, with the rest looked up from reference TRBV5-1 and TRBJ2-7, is KAGVTQTPRYLIKTRGQQVTLSCSPISGHRSVSWYQQTPGQGLQFLFEYFSETQRNKGNFPGRFSGRQFSNSRSEMNVSTLELGDSALYLCASSPLVYEQYFGPGTRLTVT.